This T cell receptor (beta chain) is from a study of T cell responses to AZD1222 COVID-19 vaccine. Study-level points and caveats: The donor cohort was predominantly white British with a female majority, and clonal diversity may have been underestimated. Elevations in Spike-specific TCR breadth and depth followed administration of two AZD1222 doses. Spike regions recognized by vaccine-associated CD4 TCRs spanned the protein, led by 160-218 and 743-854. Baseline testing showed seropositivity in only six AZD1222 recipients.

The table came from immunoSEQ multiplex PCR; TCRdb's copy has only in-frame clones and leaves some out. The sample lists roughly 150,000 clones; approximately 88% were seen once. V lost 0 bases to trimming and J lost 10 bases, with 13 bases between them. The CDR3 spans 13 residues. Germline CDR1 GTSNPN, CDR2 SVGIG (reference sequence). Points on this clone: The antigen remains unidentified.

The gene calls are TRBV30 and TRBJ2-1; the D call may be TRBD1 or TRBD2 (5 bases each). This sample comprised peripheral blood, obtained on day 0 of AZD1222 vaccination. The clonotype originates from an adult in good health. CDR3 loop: CAWSVGSGLEQFF. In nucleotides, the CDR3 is TGTGCCTGGAGTGTAGGGTCGGGGCTCGAGCAGTTCTTC.